The 29 T cell receptor beta chains presented below share a single source sample, sequenced in a study of technical replicates of blood from a few donors. Method: immunoSEQ multiplex PCR; TCRdb's copy keeps in-frame clones and lacks some. The sample contains tens of thousands of clones, about nine tenths of which appear only once. Sequencing used T cells isolated from PBMCs. The source is a human donor in good health. Some clones in this sample may be carry-over from other donors' samples.

Worth noting for this clone: The DNA is omitted, as the CDR3 cannot be located on it reliably, and the CDR3 follows TCRdb's listing. The chain has TRBV5-8 and TRBJ1-2. Germline V CDR1 and CDR2: SGHTS, YDEGEE. The CDR3 region is 11 residues in length, termini included. This CDR3 is CASSLVGRGTF.

The chain couples TRBV2 to TRBJ2-3, with a weak D call TRBD1 (6 bases). The germline V gene has CDR1 SNHLY and CDR2 FYNNEI. The V end was cut by 4 bases, the J end by 10 bases, with 15 bases between. The length of the CDR3 is 13 residues. The CDR3 sequence: CASSVFQGSAQYF. CDR3 in DNA: TGTGCCAGCAGTGTATTTCAGGGGTCGGCGCAGTATTTT. Combining the CDR3 with reference TRBV2 and TRBJ2-3 gives the whole variable domain EPEVTQTPSHQVTQMGQEVILRCVPISNHLYFYWYRQILGQKVEFLVSFYNNEISEKSEIFDDQFSVERPDGSNFTLKIRSTKLEDSAMYFCASSVFQGSAQYFGPGTRLTVL.

This chain uses TRBV6-4 with TRBJ2-1; 8 bases map to TRBD2. Germline loops: CDR1 MRHNA, CDR2 SNTAGT. V trimming: 0 bases; J trimming: 5 bases; junction bases outside the gene matches: 3. The CDR3 is made up of 15 amino acids. The DNA of the CDR3 is TGTGCCAGCAGTGACTCGCCTAGCGGGCACAATGAGCAGTTCTTC. Its protein product is CASSDSPSGHNEQFF.

The rearrangement links TRBV10-3 to TRBJ2-2; 12 bases line up with TRBD2. The J segment lost 4 bases and the V segment lost 7 bases, leaving 10 bases of the junction unmatched. This CDR3 has 17 amino acids. Germline CDR1 and CDR2: ENHRY and SYGVKD. CDR3 DNA: TGTGCCATCACCACCGGGGGGACTAGCGGGCTCACCGGGGAGCTGTTTTTT. Translated, it gives CAITTGGTSGLTGELFF.

This clone was counted only a few times. This chain uses TRBV9 with TRBJ2-2; 8 positions agree with TRBD1. CDR3 length: 18 residues. Germline CDR1 is SGDLS and CDR2 is YYNGEE. J lost 2 bases, V lost 0 bases, and 9 bases had no gene match. The DNA for the CDR3 is TGTGCCAGCAGCGTAGTTGGGACAGGCCTAGTAAACACCGGGGAGCTGTTTTTT. It is translated as CASSVVGTGLVNTGELFF.

The J gene is TRBJ1-1, the V gene TRBV7-2; D gene unclear. This CDR3 is built from 15 residues. V was shortened by 1 base and J by 0 bases, with 9 bases between the two germline ends. Germline V gives CDR1 SGHTA, CDR2 FQGNSA. In nucleotides, the CDR3 is TGTGCCAGCAGCTTAGATCGGAGGTTGAACACTGAAGCTTTCTTT. The encoded protein is CASSLDRRLNTEAFF.

A single count supports this clone. V gene TRBV29-1 combines with J gene TRBJ2-7; D uncertain. Germline lookup yields CDR1 SQVTM and CDR2 ANQGSEA. The CDR3 spans 13 residues. V was shortened by 5 bases and J by 3 bases, with 14 bases between the two germline ends. CDR3 in amino acids: CSVLGRSGYEQYF. CDR3 bases: TGCAGCGTTTTGGGCAGGTCAGGCTACGAGCAGTACTTC.

V usage is TRBV28 and J usage is TRBJ1-2; D ambiguous. Trimming cost V 8 bases and J 2 bases, with 12 bases left between them. Germline V gives CDR1 MDHEN, CDR2 SYDVKM. This CDR3 comprises 13 residues. CDR3 in amino acids: CASATGRNYGYTF. DNA of the CDR3: TGTGCCAGCGCAACCGGGAGAAACTATGGCTACACCTTC.

The chain uses TRBV19 and TRBJ1-5; 8 bases map to TRBD1. V dropped 3 bases and J dropped 1; count of bases not matched to a gene: 11. Germline CDR1 LNHDA, CDR2 SQIVND (reference sequence). The CDR3 sequence is 18 residues long. Here the CDR3 reads CASSMSPHDRGSNQPQHF. CDR3 DNA sequence: TGTGCCAGTAGTATGTCCCCTCATGACAGGGGCAGCAATCAGCCCCAGCATTTT.

The chain joins TRBV5-5 to TRBJ1-3; 7 nucleotides match TRBD1. The junction had 9 bases not matched to a gene; V was cut back by 0 bases and J by 0 bases. Germline CDR1 and CDR2: SGHKS and YYEKEE (reference sequence). The CDR3 length is 18 residues. The CDR3 spells CASSLGERDRSSGNTIYF. The CDR3 region has the DNA TGTGCCAGCAGCTTGGGGGAAAGGGACAGAAGCTCTGGAAACACCATATATTTT.

This clone was detected only once. The rearrangement links TRBV2 to TRBJ2-2; D not certain. This CDR3 comprises 11 residues. Between the trimmed V and J ends, which lost 7 bases and 5 bases, there was a span of 5 bases. Per the germline V gene, CDR1 is SNHLY and CDR2 is FYNNEI. The CDR3 is CASTGTGELFF. The CDR3 DNA sequence: TGTGCCAGCACCGGGACCGGGGAGCTGTTTTTT.

The chain is built from TRBV10-1 and TRBJ2-3, with 9 bases identical to TRBD1. J was trimmed by 4 bases and V by 2 bases; bases with no gene match: 4. Germline CDR1 WNHNN, CDR2 SYGVQD (reference sequence). The CDR3 has 15 amino acids. The CDR3 bases are TGCGCCAGCAGTGAGGGACAGGGGATCGCAGATACGCAGTATTTT. Its protein product is CASSEGQGIADTQYF.

As DNA, the CDR3 is TGTGCCAGCAGTGACAGGACCGTCGACACTGAAGCTTTCTTT. Translation gives CASSDRTVDTEAFF. The chain has TRBV7-6 and TRBJ1-1; D perhaps matches TRBD1 (6 bases). Germline V lookup: CDR1 SGHVS, CDR2 FNYEAQ. Trimming took 6 bases from V and 3 from J, leaving 14 bases between them. The CDR3 loop spans 14 amino acids.

V gene TRBV4-2 combines with J gene TRBJ2-2; 11 nucleotides agree with TRBD2. Germline V lookup: CDR1 LGHNA, CDR2 YNFKEQ. The CDR3 is 17 amino acids. Trimming cost V 8 bases and J 8 bases; bases outside gene matches: 16. This chain's CDR3 is CASAGYIAGGMRGELFF. The CDR3 nucleotides are TGTGCCAGCGCGGGATACATAGCGGGGGGGATGAGGGGGGAGCTGTTTTTT.

This chain links TRBV5-1 with TRBJ1-2; D not certain. The CDR3 loop spans 15 amino acids. The V and J ends lost 4 bases and 8 bases respectively, with 21 bases between them. Looked up from germline, CDR1 is SGHRS and CDR2 is YFSETQ. CDR3 bases: TGCGCCAGCAGCCAGATGACTAGGATGGTTGAAGGCTACACCTTC. The encoded protein is CASSQMTRMVEGYTF.

For the CDR3, the DNA is TGTGCCAGCAGCTCAGGGGGGGAGCTGTTTTTT. This codes for CASSSGGELFF. The chain employs TRBV5-4 and TRBJ2-2; TRBD1 might be the D (5 bases). Germline loops: CDR1 SGHNT, CDR2 YYREEE (reference sequence). Trimming removed 3 bases at V and 8 bases at J, with 5 bases between. The CDR3 is 11 amino acids.

The chain carries TRBV13 and TRBJ2-7; weak D call: TRBD1 (5 bases). V dropped 5 bases and J dropped 4 bases, with 15 bases sitting between them. Germline lookup yields CDR1 PRHDT and CDR2 FYEKMQ (reference sequence). The CDR3 spans 14 residues. The DNA of the CDR3 is TGTGCCAGCAGCCTCAATAGGGGCCTATACGAGCAGTACTTC. This encodes CASSLNRGLYEQYF. The full variable domain, with the rest looked up from reference TRBV13 and TRBJ2-7, is AAGVIQSPRHLIKEKRETATLKCYPIPRHDTVYWYQQGPGQDPQFLISFYEKMQSDKGSIPDRFSAQQFSDYHSELNMSSLELGDSALYFCASSLNRGLYEQYFGPGTRLTVT.

The genes are TRBV6-1 and TRBJ1-1; perhaps TRBD1 as D (5 bases). There are 13 residues in the CDR3. Germline V lookup: CDR1 MNHNS, CDR2 SASEGT. The V end was cut by 4 bases, the J end by 5 bases, with 11 bases between. The CDR3, as DNA: TGTGCCAGCAGTGTGCGGGGGGAGACTGAAGCTTTCTTT. Translating it yields CASSVRGETEAFF.

The rearrangement links TRBV27 to TRBJ2-5; TRBD2 matches 11 bases. CDR1 MNHEY and CDR2 SMNVEV come from the germline V gene (reference sequence). The CDR3 is made up of 15 amino acids. V gave up 2 bases and J gave up 6 bases; unmatched junction bases: 5. CDR3 DNA sequence: TGTGCCAGCAGTTTAACTAGCGGGAGACAGAAGACCCAGTACTTC. Protein product: CASSLTSGRQKTQYF.

V is TRBV28 and J is TRBJ2-1; 8 bases line up with TRBD2. This CDR3 comprises 13 residues. From germline, CDR1 is MDHEN and CDR2 SYDVKM. With V trimmed by 8 bases and J by 5 bases, 5 bases remained unmatched. DNA for the CDR3: TGTGCCAGCTTGACTAGCGACAACAATGAGCAGTTCTTC. It specifies CASLTSDNNEQFF. The variable domain in full, completed from reference TRBV28 and TRBJ2-1, reads DVKVTQSSRYLVKRTGEKVFLECVQDMDHENMFWYRQDPGLGLRLIYFSYDVKMKEKGDIPEGYSVSREKKERFSLILESASTNQTSMYLCASLTSDNNEQFFGPGTRLTVL.

To note about this clone: A junction boundary mismatches the germline segment, possibly from a read error. This chain uses TRBV7-7 with TRBJ2-4, with 10 bases fitting TRBD1. Germline CDR1 is SSHAT and CDR2 is FNYEAQ (reference sequence). The CDR3 extends over 17 amino acids. The CDR3 sequence: CASSLELWVGQGNIQYF. The CDR3 bases are TGTGCTAGCAGCTTAGAGTTATGGGTGGGACAGGGGAACATTCAGTACTTC.

This clone is a singleton in its sample. This chain uses TRBV11-2 with TRBJ2-5, with 9 bases lining up with TRBD2. The CDR3 runs to 15 residues. The junction had 6 bases not matched to a gene; V was cut back by 2 bases and J by 5 bases. CDR1 is SGHAT, CDR2 FQNNGV, per germline. The CDR3 here is CASSLQAGGLETQYF. CDR3 bases: TGTGCCAGCAGCTTACAAGCGGGGGGTCTGGAGACCCAGTACTTC.

The chain carries TRBV4-1 and TRBJ2-2; D perhaps matches TRBD1 (5 bases). Germline V gene data show CDR1 as MGHRA and CDR2 as YSYEKL. This CDR3 contains 17 residues. The V gene lost 6 bases and the J gene lost 2 bases, with 19 bases spanning the gap. CDR3 DNA: TGCGCCAGCAGTCGACCCTCGGGCAGGGTTAACACCGGGGAGCTGTTTTTT. It codes for CASSRPSGRVNTGELFF.

This chain joins TRBV30 and TRBJ1-1; D is unresolved. V lost 5 bases, J lost 6 bases, and 16 bases lay in between. From germline, CDR1 is GTSNPN and CDR2 SVGIG (reference sequence). This CDR3 has 13 amino acids. The CDR3 sequence: CAWGSGLGAEAFF. The CDR3 DNA is TGTGCCTGGGGTTCAGGCCTGGGAGCTGAAGCTTTCTTT.

This chain links TRBV7-3 with TRBJ2-2; unclear D gene. Germline V CDR1 and CDR2: SGHTA, FQGTGA. V dropped 6 bases and J dropped 2 bases, with 10 bases sitting between them. There are 14 residues in the CDR3. The CDR3 nucleotides are TGTGCCAGCAGGGAACGGGTAAACACCGGGGAGCTGTTTTTT. Amino acid sequence: CASRERVNTGELFF.

This sequence joins TRBV5-1 and TRBJ2-2, with D uncertain. This CDR3 is 13 amino acids long. The V and J ends lost 6 bases and 7 bases respectively, with 13 bases between them. Germline V gives CDR1 SGHRS, CDR2 YFSETQ. CDR3 nucleotide sequence: TGCGCCAGCACCTACGTCGGGTACGGGGAGCTGTTTTTT. This sequence encodes CASTYVGYGELFF.

The V and J genes are TRBV6-5 and TRBJ2-5, with TRBD1 matching over 7 bases. CDR1 is MNHEY, CDR2 SVGAGI, per germline. This CDR3 region has 11 residues. V was clipped by 10 bases and J by 4 bases; unmatched bases: 3. This chain's CDR3 is CATYRGETQYF. The CDR3 region has the DNA TGTGCCACCTACAGGGGAGAGACCCAGTACTTC.

V is TRBV7-8 and J is TRBJ2-2, with 7 bases identical to TRBD2. This CDR3 region has 14 residues. Germline CDR1 reads SGHVS; CDR2 reads FQNEAQ. J lost 5 bases, V lost 5 bases, and 5 bases had no gene match. The CDR3 DNA reads as TGTGCCAGCAGCCGCCGGGGGGATACCGGGGAGCTGTTTTTT. Encoded protein: CASSRRGDTGELFF.

In the case of this clone: One junction end disagrees with the germline gene, perhaps due to a read error. J is TRBJ2-5 and V is TRBV28; D is possibly TRBD1 (6 bases). Germline V CDR1 and CDR2: MDHEN, SYDVKM. CDR3 length: 13 residues. The CDR3 region is CASSIWGLGTQYF. As DNA, the CDR3 is TGTGCCAGCAGTATATGGGGGCTCGGGACCCAGTACTTC.